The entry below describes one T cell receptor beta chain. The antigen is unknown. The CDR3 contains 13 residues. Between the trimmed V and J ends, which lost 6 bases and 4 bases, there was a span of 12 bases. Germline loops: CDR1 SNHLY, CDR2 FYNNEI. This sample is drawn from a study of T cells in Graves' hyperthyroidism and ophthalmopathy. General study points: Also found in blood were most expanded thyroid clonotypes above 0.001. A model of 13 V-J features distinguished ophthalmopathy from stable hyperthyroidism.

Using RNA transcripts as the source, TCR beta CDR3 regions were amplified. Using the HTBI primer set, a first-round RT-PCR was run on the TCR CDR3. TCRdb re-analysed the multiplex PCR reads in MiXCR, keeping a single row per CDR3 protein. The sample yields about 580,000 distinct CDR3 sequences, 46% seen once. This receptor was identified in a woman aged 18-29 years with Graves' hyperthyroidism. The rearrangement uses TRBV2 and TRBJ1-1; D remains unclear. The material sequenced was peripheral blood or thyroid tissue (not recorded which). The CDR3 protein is CASSGKGITEAFF. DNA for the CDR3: TGTGCCAGCAGCGGGAAAGGGATCACTGAAGCTTTCTTT.